This T cell receptor (beta chain) originates from a study of blood T cells in healthy people across ages. Study findings and constraints: In the absence of known donor CMV status, changes in expanded clonotypes were possibly confounded.

A sample-barcoded 5' primer and a J-beta primer mix were used in a second PCR of about 7 to 12 cycles. TCRdb itself ran the 5' RACE reads through MiXCR, one entry per CDR3 protein. This table has 1.5 million to 2 million distinct CDR3 sequences, roughly 32% appearing once. This clonotype was recorded many times. The antigen is not known. This clonotype was obtained from a woman in her 30s in good health. Sequencing was done on a sample of blood.

The CDR3: CASSLWGNTEAFF. In DNA, the CDR3 is TGTGCCAGCAGTTTATGGGGGAACACTGAAGCTTTCTTT. The rearrangement links TRBV12-3 or TRBV12-4 to TRBJ1-1; D gene uncertain. The V gene lost 2 bases and the J gene lost 1 base, with 5 bases spanning the gap. The CDR3 totals 13 residues.